Following are 9 T cell receptor beta chains from one sample sequenced in a study of T cell responses to AZD1222 COVID-19 vaccine. The assay was immunoSEQ multiplex PCR, and TCRdb's table has in-frame clones only and misses some. In the table there are about 73,000 clones, more than 70% of which are singletons. The sequencing used peripheral blood, collected on day 0 of AZD1222 vaccination. The receptors were sampled from an adult in good health.

The chain joins TRBV28 to TRBJ1-2; the match to TRBD1 covers 8 bases. This CDR3 is 14 amino acids long. The V gene end was trimmed by 1 base and the J gene end by 3 bases; junction bases not matched to a gene: 1. CDR1 and CDR2 (germline): MDHEN, SYDVKM. CDR3 sequence reads: CASSLLDRDYGYTF. The DNA for the CDR3 is TGTGCCAGCAGTTTATTGGACAGGGACTATGGCTACACCTTC.

The V gene is TRBV7-2, the J gene TRBJ2-7; no reliable D call. Trimming pared 2 bases from V and 0 bases from J, leaving 8 bases between. Germline CDR1 is SGHTA and CDR2 is FQGNSA. The CDR3 runs to 14 residues. CDR3 region: CASSLTYSSYEQYF. The DNA of the CDR3 is TGTGCCAGCAGCTTAACTTACAGCTCCTACGAGCAGTACTTC. The whole variable domain, remainder taken from reference TRBV7-2 and TRBJ2-7, is GAGVSQSPSNKVTEKGKDVELRCDPISGHTALYWYRQSLGQGLEFLIYFQGNSAPDKSGLPSDRFSAERTGGSVSTLTIQRTQQEDSAVYLCASSLTYSSYEQYFGPGTRLTVT.

This chain joins TRBV11-2 and TRBJ1-3; D ambiguous. The CDR3 length is 13 residues. CDR1 is SGHAT and CDR2 is FQNNGV in the germline V gene. V shed 3 bases and J shed 2 bases, with 5 bases lying between them. The DNA of the CDR3 is TGTGCCAGCAGCTTCTTGGCTGGAAACACCATATATTTT. As protein: CASSFLAGNTIYF.

The chain combines TRBV18 with TRBJ2-7; D gene unclear. CDR3 length equals 14 residues. From germline, CDR1 is KGHSH and CDR2 LQKENI. V lost 2 bases and J lost 4, with 12 bases in between. The CDR3, as DNA: TGTGCCAGCTCACCAGGCGCAGGACCGTACGAGCAGTACTTC. Residues: CASSPGAGPYEQYF.

This clone was seen once. The chain carries TRBV29-1 and TRBJ1-1, with D tentatively TRBD1 (6 bases). The V end was cut by 7 bases, the J end by 1 base, with 19 bases between. CDR3 length equals 15 residues. Germline CDR1 SQVTM, CDR2 ANQGSEA. CDR3 nucleotides: TGCAGCGGGGGGCCGACAGACACTCAGAACACTGAAGCTTTCTTT. Translated: CSGGPTDTQNTEAFF.

The chain links TRBV7-9 to TRBJ2-7, with a tentative D call TRBD1 (6 bases). Germline V gene data show CDR1 as SEHNR and CDR2 as FQNEAQ (reference sequence). The germline V and J ends were trimmed by 1 base and 4 bases, with 14 bases remaining between them. This CDR3 has 15 residues. This chain's CDR3 is CASSLGSGDIYEQYF. The CDR3 DNA follows: TGTGCCAGCAGCTTAGGGTCAGGGGATATATACGAGCAGTACTTC. The full variable domain, in which reference TRBV7-9 and TRBJ2-7 provide the parts outside the CDR3, is DTGVSQNPRHKITKRGQNVTFRCDPISEHNRLYWYRQTLGQGPEFLTYFQNEAQLEKSRLLSDRFSAERPKGSFSTLEIQRTEQGDSAMYLCASSLGSGDIYEQYFGPGTRLTVT.

This clone was detected once. The chain recombines TRBV5-1 with TRBJ2-2; 8 bases agree with TRBD2. V lost 4 bases and J lost 1; bases outside the gene matches: 6. The CDR3 has 16 amino acids. In germline, CDR1 is SGHRS, CDR2 YFSETQ. This CDR3 reads CASSPRAGGNTGELFF. Written as DNA, the CDR3 is TGCGCCAGCAGCCCTCGGGCGGGGGGGAACACCGGGGAGCTGTTTTTT. The full variable domain, its missing parts supplied by reference TRBV5-1 and TRBJ2-2, is KAGVTQTPRYLIKTRGQQVTLSCSPISGHRSVSWYQQTPGQGLQFLFEYFSETQRNKGNFPGRFSGRQFSNSRSEMNVSTLELGDSALYLCASSPRAGGNTGELFFGEGSRLTVL.

The chain couples TRBV7-2 to TRBJ1-5; D is ambiguous. Germline CDR1 and CDR2: SGHTA and FQGNSA. Trimming removed 1 base from V and 2 bases from J, with 9 bases in between. The CDR3 runs 15 residues. The CDR3 loop is CASSLDVDRNQPQHF. For the CDR3, the DNA is TGTGCCAGCAGCTTAGACGTAGATCGCAATCAGCCCCAGCATTTT. The full variable domain, its missing parts supplied by reference TRBV7-2 and TRBJ1-5, is GAGVSQSPSNKVTEKGKDVELRCDPISGHTALYWYRQSLGQGLEFLIYFQGNSAPDKSGLPSDRFSAERTGGSVSTLTIQRTQQEDSAVYLCASSLDVDRNQPQHFGDGTRLSIL.

The CDR3 coding sequence is TGTGCCACCAGTGACCCCGGGACAGGGTTGAACAATGAGCAGTTCTTC. Protein: CATSDPGTGLNNEQFF. The chain recombines TRBV24-1 with TRBJ2-1, with 9 bases that match TRBD1. There are 16 residues in the CDR3. V shed 4 bases, J shed 5 bases, and the junction held 8 bases outside the gene matches. The germline gives CDR1 KGHDR, CDR2 SFDVKD.